These 32 T cell receptor beta chains came from one sample sequenced in a study of Graves' ophthalmopathy and Graves' hyperthyroidism. TCR beta CDR3 amplification used RNA transcripts. HTBI-primed first-round RT-PCR preceded second-round multiplex PCR. TCRdb used MiXCR to reprocess the multiplex PCR reads, holding one entry per CDR3 protein. The sample lists 350,000 to 400,000 distinct CDR3 sequences, approximately 20% seen once, with roughly 1.5% in the top ten. The sequencing input was peripheral blood. The receptors were gathered from a woman between 18 and 29 years old with Graves' ophthalmopathy.

This clonotype occurred many times. The genes are TRBV27 and TRBJ1-6, with 7 bases aligning to TRBD1. This CDR3 has 16 residues. V shed 3 bases and J 10 bases; nucleotides not matched to a gene: 12. CDR1 is MNHEY and CDR2 is SMNVEV in the germline V gene (reference sequence). The CDR3 DNA follows: TGTGCCAGCAGTTTGCAGACGACAGGGCGCCAGTCACCCCTCCACTTT. Translating it yields CASSLQTTGRQSPLHF.

The sample holds many counts of this clonotype. CDR3 sequence (DNA): TGTGCCAGCAGTCGACCCCTCTTGCGGGGGGGTTTCGCCTCCCGAGAGCAGTACTTC. The encoded protein is CASSRPLLRGGFASREQYF. The V gene is TRBV28, the J gene TRBJ2-7, with TRBD2 identical over 9 bases. Germline trimming cut 5 bases from V and 7 bases from J; bases unmatched to any gene: 24. The length of the CDR3 is 19 residues. Germline V CDR1 and CDR2: MDHEN, SYDVKM.

This clonotype was seen repeatedly, ten times or more. V and J are TRBV12-3 or TRBV12-4 and TRBJ1-1; TRBD1 might be the D (6 bases). The V end was cut by 5 bases, the J end by 0 bases, with 16 bases between. The CDR3 length is 16 residues. The CDR3 DNA reads TGTGCCAGCAGTCAGGGGTTAAGTCCCATGAACACTGAAGCTTTCTTT. It codes for CASSQGLSPMNTEAFF.

Many counts were recorded for this clonotype. The chain is built from TRBV12-3 or TRBV12-4 and TRBJ1-1; D not resolved. The CDR3 contains 14 residues. Between the trimmed V and J ends, which lost 5 bases and 1 base, there was a span of 11 bases. CDR3 sequence (DNA): TGTGCCAGCAGTGAACATATAAGGAACACTGAAGCTTTCTTT. It specifies CASSEHIRNTEAFF.

This clonotype was picked up many times. V gene TRBV7-2 combines with J gene TRBJ1-1; 8 positions agree with TRBD1. V dropped 5 bases and J dropped 3; count of bases not matched to a gene: 8. Looked up from germline, CDR1 is SGHTA and CDR2 is FQGNSA. The CDR3 spans 15 residues. The CDR3 loop is CASSPAPDRDTEAFF. As DNA, the CDR3 is TGTGCCAGCAGCCCGGCCCCGGACAGGGACACTGAAGCTTTCTTT.

This clonotype was observed at least ten times. The chain employs TRBV28 and TRBJ1-5, with D perhaps TRBD1 (5 bases). Per germline, CDR1 MDHEN and CDR2 SYDVKM. V lost 5 bases to trimming and J lost 3 bases, with 11 bases between them. The CDR3 has 14 residues. CDR3 loop: CASSTREPNQPQHF. In nucleotides, the CDR3 is TGTGCCAGCAGTACCAGGGAGCCCAATCAGCCCCAGCATTTT.

This chain uses TRBV6-4 with TRBJ2-5; D remains unclear. Per germline, CDR1 MRHNA and CDR2 SNTAGT. V shed 5 bases and J shed 5 bases, with 18 bases lying between them. The length of the CDR3 is 15 residues. The CDR3, as DNA: TGTGCCAGCAGTAGCAGACCCCCCATGCAGGAGACCCAGTACTTC. It yields the protein CASSSRPPMQETQYF.

CDR3 protein: CASSYSGSEGYTF. The CDR3 nucleotides are TGTGCCAGCAGTTACTCAGGGTCGGAGGGCTACACCTTC. The chain employs TRBV6-5 and TRBJ1-2; no firm D call. CDR3 size: 13 residues. Germline CDR1 and CDR2: MNHEY and SVGAGI. Trimming left V 0 bases short and J 8 bases short, with 10 bases between.

This clonotype has a count of ten or more. The rearrangement joins TRBV6-1 to TRBJ1-1; D is unclear. The CDR3 length is 13 residues. Germline V gene lookup returns CDR1 MNHNS and CDR2 SASEGT. V gave up 6 bases and J gave up 7 bases, with 15 bases separating them. The CDR3 region is CASSPDWAGEAFF. The CDR3 DNA reads TGTGCCAGCAGCCCCGACTGGGCGGGTGAAGCTTTCTTT.

The rearrangement joins TRBV15 to TRBJ2-5, with D perhaps TRBD2 (6 bases). Trimming removed 1 base from V and 3 bases from J, with 12 bases in between. The CDR3 runs 15 residues. CDR1 and CDR2 from the germline V gene are LNHNV and YYDKDF (reference sequence). CDR3 amino acids: CATSRGGAAEETQYF. CDR3 nucleotide sequence: TGTGCCACCAGCAGAGGCGGGGCCGCAGAAGAGACCCAGTACTTC.

This clonotype occurred a few times. J is TRBJ2-1 and V is TRBV20-1; TRBD2 is a possible D gene (6 bases). V was trimmed by 4 bases and J by 3 bases, leaving 16 bases between them. Germline lookup yields CDR1 DFQATT and CDR2 SNEGSKA (reference sequence). This CDR3 has 15 residues. The CDR3 DNA reads TGCAGTGCTACGTATGGGGGGACTGACTACAATGAGCAGTTCTTC. This gives the protein CSATYGGTDYNEQFF.

Many counts were recorded for this clonotype. The chain joins TRBV27 to TRBJ2-7, with TRBD1 matching 7 bases. Trimming took 2 bases from V and 1 from J; bases not matched to a gene: 2. The germline V gene has CDR1 MNHEY and CDR2 SMNVEV (reference sequence). The CDR3 contains 14 residues. In nucleotides, the CDR3 is TGTGCCAGCAGTTTAGCGACAGGGTCCTACGAGCAGTACTTC. Protein: CASSLATGSYEQYF.

This rearrangement joins TRBV30 to TRBJ2-7, with D tentatively TRBD1 or TRBD2 (5 bases each). From germline, CDR1 is GTSNPN and CDR2 SVGIG (reference sequence). This CDR3 has 12 amino acids. V was cut by 2 bases and J by 6 bases, with 11 bases left in between. CDR3 sequence reads: CAWSKQEAEQYF. The DNA of the CDR3 is TGTGCCTGGAGTAAACAGGAGGCCGAGCAGTACTTC.

The chain links TRBV18 to TRBJ1-6; D remains unclear. Germline-derived CDR1 and CDR2 are KGHSH and LQKENI. Trimming cost V 9 bases and J 6 bases, with 15 bases left between them. The CDR3 covers 14 residues. CDR3 sequence reads: CARITGPINSPLHF. The CDR3 nucleotides are TGTGCCAGGATCACCGGACCGATTAATTCACCCCTCCACTTT. Using reference TRBV18 and TRBJ1-6 for the parts outside the CDR3, the full variable domain is NAGVMQNPRHLVRRRGQEARLRCSPMKGHSHVYWYRQLPEEGLKFMVYLQKENIIDESGMPKERFSAEFPKEGPSILRIQQVVRGDSAAYFCARITGPINSPLHFGNGTRLTVT.

The chain has TRBV12-3 or TRBV12-4 and TRBJ2-2, with 10 bases fitting TRBD2. Trimming removed 6 bases from V and 9 bases from J; junction bases left unmatched: 13. This CDR3 contains 16 residues. CDR3 in DNA: TGTGCCAGCAGCTTCCCCCCAGCGGGAGGGCCTTGGGAGCTGTTTTTT. The encoded protein is CASSFPPAGGPWELFF.

This clonotype was detected many times. This rearrangement joins TRBV5-1 to TRBJ2-2, with D possibly being TRBD1 or TRBD2 (5 bases each). The V gene's germline CDR1 is SGHRS and CDR2 YFSETQ. Trimming left V 4 bases short and J 6 bases short, with 13 bases between. This CDR3 comprises 14 residues. The CDR3 reads CASSGLRGAGELFF. CDR3 coding DNA: TGCGCCAGCAGCGGCCTGAGGGGTGCCGGGGAGCTGTTTTTT.

This clonotype has ten or more counts. The V gene is TRBV6-5, the J gene TRBJ1-5, with D tentatively TRBD1 (6 bases). This CDR3 has 16 amino acids. V lost 2 bases and J lost 3, with 14 bases in between. CDR1 MNHEY and CDR2 SVGAGI come from the germline V gene. CDR3 loop: CASSYGPGALNQPQHF. CDR3 DNA sequence: TGTGCCAGCAGTTACGGGCCAGGGGCCCTCAATCAGCCCCAGCATTTT.

This chain links TRBV27 with TRBJ2-7; TRBD2 matches at 10 bases. V was clipped by 5 bases and J by 2 bases; unmatched bases: 3. The germline V gene has CDR1 MNHEY and CDR2 SMNVEV (reference sequence). The CDR3 spans 14 residues. The CDR3 DNA follows: TGTGCCAGCAGTAAACTAGCGGGACCCTACGAGCAGTACTTC. Translating it yields CASSKLAGPYEQYF.

This clonotype was found many times. This chain connects TRBV5-4 to TRBJ1-5; no definite D call. CDR1 is SGHNT and CDR2 is YYREEE in the germline V gene (reference sequence). The CDR3 spans 12 residues. The V end lost 9 bases, the J end lost 4 bases, and 11 bases lay between the germline ends. CDR3 in amino acids: CATSEGNQPQHF. CDR3 bases: TGTGCCACGAGCGAAGGGAATCAGCCCCAGCATTTT.

This clonotype was seen ten or more times. This chain links TRBV2 with TRBJ1-6; D call uncertain. The V end lost 8 bases, the J end lost 0 bases, and 8 bases lay between the germline ends. This CDR3 region has 14 residues. The V gene's germline CDR1 is SNHLY and CDR2 FYNNEI. CDR3 residues: CASLMGSYNSPLHF. The DNA for the CDR3 is TGTGCCAGCTTGATGGGCTCCTATAATTCACCCCTCCACTTT.

V usage is TRBV12-3 or TRBV12-4 and J usage is TRBJ2-2; possibly TRBD2 for D (6 bases). The germline V and J ends were trimmed by 6 bases and 0 bases, with 11 bases remaining between them. The CDR3 sequence is 15 residues long. CDR3 sequence: CASSQRRANTGELFF. For the CDR3, the DNA is TGTGCCAGCAGCCAGAGGAGGGCGAACACCGGGGAGCTGTTTTTT.

This clonotype showed up many times. V and J are TRBV6-1 and TRBJ1-3; D gene ambiguous. Germline-derived CDR1 and CDR2 are MNHNS and SASEGT. This CDR3 has 15 amino acids. Between the trimmed V and J ends, which lost 0 bases and 2 bases, there was a span of 8 bases. CDR3 DNA sequence: TGTGCCAGCAGTGAAGCGCAGCACCCTGGAAACACCATATATTTT. This codes for CASSEAQHPGNTIYF.

The table lists this clonotype with many counts. This rearrangement joins TRBV27 to TRBJ2-7; a weak D match, TRBD1 (6 bases). Trimming pared 1 base from V and 7 bases from J, leaving 11 bases between. Germline lookup yields CDR1 MNHEY and CDR2 SMNVEV (reference sequence). The CDR3 has 13 amino acids. The CDR3 nucleotides are TGTGCCAGCAGTTTATGGGGGCAAAGGGAGCAGTACTTC. It specifies CASSLWGQREQYF.

The sample holds many counts of this clonotype. The chain employs TRBV28 and TRBJ2-5; D is ambiguous. The CDR3 totals 16 residues. V was cut by 3 bases and J by 2 bases, with 16 bases left in between. The germline CDR1 and CDR2 sequences are MDHEN and SYDVKM. Written as DNA, the CDR3 is TGTGCCAGCAGTTTCGGAAAGAAAGAAGGGCAAGAGACCCAGTACTTC. Its translation: CASSFGKKEGQETQYF.

This clonotype was observed at least ten times. The chain uses TRBV6-5 and TRBJ1-3, with D perhaps TRBD1 (6 bases). Germline CDR1 and CDR2: MNHEY and SVGAGI. Trimming took 5 bases from V and 1 from J, leaving 9 bases between them. The CDR3 covers 14 residues. The CDR3 spells CASSIQGSGNTIYF. In DNA form, the CDR3 reads TGTGCCAGCAGTATACAGGGATCTGGAAACACCATATATTTT.

This clonotype was detected many times. The CDR3 DNA is TGTGCCAGCAGTTTACAGGGTAGCTCTGGAAACACCATATATTTT. It codes for CASSLQGSSGNTIYF. V is TRBV27 and J is TRBJ1-3, with D tentatively TRBD1 (5 bases). V was shortened by 2 bases and J by 0 bases, with 8 bases between the two germline ends. Germline lookup yields CDR1 MNHEY and CDR2 SMNVEV (reference sequence). CDR3 length: 15 residues.

The table lists this clonotype with many counts. V gene TRBV7-2 combines with J gene TRBJ2-5; 13 bases match TRBD2. V gave up 5 bases and J gave up 7 bases; unmatched junction bases: 7. The CDR3 is 15 amino acids. The germline V gene encodes CDR1 SGHTA and CDR2 FQGNSA. CDR3 in amino acids: CASSPPGTSGATQYF. The CDR3 region has the DNA TGTGCCAGCAGCCCCCCAGGGACTAGCGGGGCGACCCAGTACTTC.

This clonotype was seen a handful of times. The chain combines TRBV4-2 with TRBJ2-2; the match to TRBD2 covers 13 bases. The length of the CDR3 is 17 residues. CDR1 and CDR2 (germline): LGHNA, YNFKEQ. Losses at the gene ends were 1 base for V and 2 bases for J; bases not matched to a gene: 1. This CDR3 is CASSQGTSGGNTGELFF. The CDR3 coding sequence is TGTGCCAGCAGCCAAGGGACTAGCGGGGGAAACACCGGGGAGCTGTTTTTT.

The J gene is TRBJ2-7, the V gene TRBV6-5, with TRBD2 matching over 7 bases. CDR1 and CDR2 (germline): MNHEY, SVGAGI. The J segment lost 0 bases and the V segment lost 3 bases, leaving 8 bases of the junction unmatched. CDR3 length: 16 residues. The CDR3 is CASSYLPSGLSYEQYF. The DNA for the CDR3 is TGTGCCAGCAGTTATCTCCCTAGCGGACTCTCCTACGAGCAGTACTTC.

This sequence joins TRBV6-2 or TRBV6-3 and TRBJ1-2; 11 positions match TRBD1. CDR3 size: 17 residues. The germline V gene encodes CDR1 MNHEY and CDR2 SVGEGT. With 4 bases clipped from V and 3 bases from J, the junction kept 10 bases outside the gene matches. CDR3 nucleotides: TGTGCCAGCAGTTCCCCATTGTGGACAGGGGGCGACTATGGCTACACCTTC. Translation gives CASSSPLWTGGDYGYTF.

This clonotype was found many times. The chain couples TRBV6-2 or TRBV6-3 to TRBJ2-7; 8 nucleotides line up with TRBD2. This CDR3 has 14 residues. Looked up from germline, CDR1 is MNHEY and CDR2 is SVGEGT. The V gene end was trimmed by 2 bases and the J gene end by 1 base; junction bases not matched to a gene: 1. CDR3 amino acids: CASSYERGSYEQYF. CDR3 nucleotide sequence: TGTGCCAGCAGTTACGAGCGGGGGTCCTACGAGCAGTACTTC.

This clonotype was counted ten times or more. The genes are TRBV29-1 and TRBJ2-5; 9 nucleotides align to TRBD2. The length of the CDR3 is 14 residues. CDR1 is SQVTM, CDR2 ANQGSEA, per germline. Trimming at V came to 2 bases and at J to 3 bases, leaving 4 bases not matched to a gene. The chain's CDR3 is CSVEISGGKETQYF. In nucleotides, the CDR3 is TGCAGCGTTGAAATTAGCGGGGGAAAAGAGACCCAGTACTTC.